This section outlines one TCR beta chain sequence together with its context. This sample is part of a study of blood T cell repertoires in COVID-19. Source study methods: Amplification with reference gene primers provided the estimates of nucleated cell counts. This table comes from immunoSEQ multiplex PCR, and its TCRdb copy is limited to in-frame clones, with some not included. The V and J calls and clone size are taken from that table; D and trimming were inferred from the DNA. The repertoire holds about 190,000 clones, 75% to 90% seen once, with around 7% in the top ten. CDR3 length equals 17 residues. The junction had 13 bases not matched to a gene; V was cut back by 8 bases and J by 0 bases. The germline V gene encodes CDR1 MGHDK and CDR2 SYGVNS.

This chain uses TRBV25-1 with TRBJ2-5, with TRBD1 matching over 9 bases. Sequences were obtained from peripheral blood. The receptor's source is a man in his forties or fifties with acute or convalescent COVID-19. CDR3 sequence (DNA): TGTGCCAGCCGACCGGGACAGGGAAGGGGGTACCAAGAGACCCAGTACTTC. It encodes CASRPGQGRGYQETQYF. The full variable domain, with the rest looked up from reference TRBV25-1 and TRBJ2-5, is EADIYQTPRYLVIGTGKKITLECSQTMGHDKMYWYQQDPGMELHLIHYSYGVNSTEKGDLSSESTVSRIRTEHFPLTLESARPSHTSQYLCASRPGQGRGYQETQYFGPGTRLLVL.